This T cell receptor (beta chain) is drawn from a study of blood T cell repertoires in COVID-19. Germline loops: CDR1 SGHDT, CDR2 YYEEEE. The ends were cut back, 3 bases at V and 3 bases at J, with 21 bases in the middle. The CDR3 has 17 residues. Only in-frame clones appear in the TCRdb table, and some are missing; sequencing was by immunoSEQ multiplex PCR. This table holds tens of thousands of clones, around 85% found once. This receptor was identified in a man older than 75 with active or convalescent COVID-19. What was sequenced was peripheral blood. V and J are TRBV5-6 and TRBJ1-2; D perhaps matches TRBD1 (5 bases). In DNA, the CDR3 is TGTGCCAGCAGCTCTGGTCCTCCTGTGGGGGAGGACTATGGCTACACCTTC. Translated, it gives CASSSGPPVGEDYGYTF.